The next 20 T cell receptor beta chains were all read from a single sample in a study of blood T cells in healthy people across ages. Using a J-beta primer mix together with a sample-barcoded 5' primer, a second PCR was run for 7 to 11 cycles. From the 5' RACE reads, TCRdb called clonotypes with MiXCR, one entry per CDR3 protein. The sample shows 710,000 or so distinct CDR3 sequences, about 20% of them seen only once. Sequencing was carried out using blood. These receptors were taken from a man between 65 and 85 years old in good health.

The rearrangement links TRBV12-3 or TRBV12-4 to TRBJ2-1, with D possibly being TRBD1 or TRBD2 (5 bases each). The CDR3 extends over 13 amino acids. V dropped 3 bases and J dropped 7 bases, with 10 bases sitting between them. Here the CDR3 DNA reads TGTGCCAGCAGTTTGGGGGTGTTGAATGAGCAGTTCTTC. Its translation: CASSLGVLNEQFF.

The CDR3 DNA reads TGCGCCAGCATGGATACTGGAAACACCATATATTTT. Protein sequence: CASMDTGNTIYF. This chain uses TRBV5-1 with TRBJ1-3; D is unresolved. The CDR3 totals 12 residues. Per the germline V gene, CDR1 is SGHRS and CDR2 is YFSETQ. Between the trimmed V and J ends, which lost 6 bases and 2 bases, there was a span of 6 bases.

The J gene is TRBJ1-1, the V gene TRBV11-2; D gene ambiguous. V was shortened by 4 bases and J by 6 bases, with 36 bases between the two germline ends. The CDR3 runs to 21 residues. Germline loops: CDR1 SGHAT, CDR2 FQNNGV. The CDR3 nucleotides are TGTGCCAGCAGCTCCCCTACCTTCAACCGGGAAGTCCCCCCACGGCCCGCTGAAGCTTTCTTT. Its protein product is CASSSPTFNREVPPRPAEAFF.

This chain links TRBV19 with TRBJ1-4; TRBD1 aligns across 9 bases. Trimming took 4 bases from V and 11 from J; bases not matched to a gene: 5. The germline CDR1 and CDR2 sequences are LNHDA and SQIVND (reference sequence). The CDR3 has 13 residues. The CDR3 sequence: CASSTGTGIKLFF. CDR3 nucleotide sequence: TGTGCCAGTAGTACCGGGACAGGGATCAAACTGTTTTTT. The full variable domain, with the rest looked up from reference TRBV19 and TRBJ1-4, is DGGITQSPKYLFRKEGQNVTLSCEQNLNHDAMYWYRQDPGQGLRLIYYSQIVNDFQKGDIAEGYSVSREKKESFPLTVTSAQKNPTAFYLCASSTGTGIKLFFGSGTQLSVL.

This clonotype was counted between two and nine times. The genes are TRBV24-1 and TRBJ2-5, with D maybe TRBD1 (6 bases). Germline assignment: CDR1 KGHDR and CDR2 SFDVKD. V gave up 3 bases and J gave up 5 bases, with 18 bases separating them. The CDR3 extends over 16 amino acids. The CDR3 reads CATSDITGDRLETQYF. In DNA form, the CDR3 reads TGTGCCACCAGTGATATCACTGGCGACAGGTTGGAGACCCAGTACTTC.

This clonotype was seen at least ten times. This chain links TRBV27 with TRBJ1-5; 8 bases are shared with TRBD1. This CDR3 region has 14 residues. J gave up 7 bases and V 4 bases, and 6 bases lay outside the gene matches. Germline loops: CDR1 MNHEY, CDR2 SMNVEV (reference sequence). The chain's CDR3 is CASSSQGAGQPQHF. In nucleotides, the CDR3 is TGTGCCAGCAGTTCGCAGGGGGCAGGACAGCCCCAGCATTTT.

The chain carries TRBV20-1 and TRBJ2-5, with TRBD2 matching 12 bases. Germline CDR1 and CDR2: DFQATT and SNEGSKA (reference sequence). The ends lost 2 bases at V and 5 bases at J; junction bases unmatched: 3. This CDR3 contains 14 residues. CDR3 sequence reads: CSARSGLAGETQYF. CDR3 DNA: TGCAGTGCTAGATCGGGACTAGCGGGCGAGACCCAGTACTTC.

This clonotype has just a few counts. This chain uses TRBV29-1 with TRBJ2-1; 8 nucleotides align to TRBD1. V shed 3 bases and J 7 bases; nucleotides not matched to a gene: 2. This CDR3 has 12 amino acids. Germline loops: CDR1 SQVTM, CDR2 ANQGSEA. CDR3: CSVDQGANEQFF. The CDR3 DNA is TGCAGCGTTGATCAGGGGGCGAATGAGCAGTTCTTC.

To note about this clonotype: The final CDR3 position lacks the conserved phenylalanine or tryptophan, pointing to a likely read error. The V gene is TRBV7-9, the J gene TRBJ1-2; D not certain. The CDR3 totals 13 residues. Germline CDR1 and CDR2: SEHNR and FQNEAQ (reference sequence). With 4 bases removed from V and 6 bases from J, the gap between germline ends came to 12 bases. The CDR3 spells CASSSQTINGYTL. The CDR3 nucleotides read TGTGCCAGCAGCTCCCAGACAATAAATGGCTACACCCTC.

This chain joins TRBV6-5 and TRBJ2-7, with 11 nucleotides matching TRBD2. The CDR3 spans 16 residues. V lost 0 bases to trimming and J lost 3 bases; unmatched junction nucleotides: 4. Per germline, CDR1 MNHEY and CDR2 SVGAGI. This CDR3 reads CASSYSHTSGGYEQYF. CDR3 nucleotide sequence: TGTGCCAGCAGTTACTCTCATACTAGCGGGGGCTACGAGCAGTACTTC.

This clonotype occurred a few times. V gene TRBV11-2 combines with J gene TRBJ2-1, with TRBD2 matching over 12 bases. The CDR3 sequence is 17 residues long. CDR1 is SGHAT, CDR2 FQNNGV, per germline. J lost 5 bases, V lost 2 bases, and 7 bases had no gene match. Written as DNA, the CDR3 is TGTGCCAGCAGCTTATTTCGACTAGCGGGAGCCCACAATGAGCAGTTCTTC. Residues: CASSLFRLAGAHNEQFF. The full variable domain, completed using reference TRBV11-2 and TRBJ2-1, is EAGVAQSPRYKIIEKRQSVAFWCNPISGHATLYWYQQILGQGPKLLIQFQNNGVVDDSQLPKDRFSAERLKGVDSTLKIQPAKLEDSAVYLCASSLFRLAGAHNEQFFGPGTRLTVL.

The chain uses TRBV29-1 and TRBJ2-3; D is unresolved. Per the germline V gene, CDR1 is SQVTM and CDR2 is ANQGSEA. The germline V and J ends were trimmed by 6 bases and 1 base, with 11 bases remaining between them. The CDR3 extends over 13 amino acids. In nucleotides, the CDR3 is TGCAGCGTCGCAACAGTGGGCACAGATACGCAGTATTTT. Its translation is CSVATVGTDTQYF.

Here the CDR3 DNA reads TGTGCCAGCTCACTTCCTCTAGGCACAGATACGCAGTATTTT. This gives the protein CASSLPLGTDTQYF. This sequence joins TRBV18 and TRBJ2-3; D gene uncertain. From germline, CDR1 is KGHSH and CDR2 LQKENI. Trimming cost V 4 bases and J 1 base, with 9 bases left between them. CDR3 length: 14 amino acids.

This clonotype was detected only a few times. CDR3 amino acids: CASCEYNQETQYF. DNA for the CDR3: TGTGCCAGCTGCGAGTATAATCAAGAGACCCAGTACTTC. The V and J genes are TRBV3-1 and TRBJ2-1; D unclear. The J call may be wrong; the DNA end is better matched by TRBJ2-5. Per germline, CDR1 LGHDT and CDR2 YNNKEL (reference sequence). The length of the CDR3 is 13 residues.

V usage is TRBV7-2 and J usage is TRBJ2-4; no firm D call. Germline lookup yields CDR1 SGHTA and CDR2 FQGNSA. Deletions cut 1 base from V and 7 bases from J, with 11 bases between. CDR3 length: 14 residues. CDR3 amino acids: CASSLGLDKNIQYF. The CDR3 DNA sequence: TGTGCCAGCAGCTTAGGACTGGATAAGAACATTCAGTACTTC.

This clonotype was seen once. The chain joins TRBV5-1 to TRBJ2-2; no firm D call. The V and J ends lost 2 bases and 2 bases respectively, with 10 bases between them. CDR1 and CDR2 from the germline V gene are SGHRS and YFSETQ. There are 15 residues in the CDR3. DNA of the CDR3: TGCGCCAGCAGCTTAACAGCTCCTAACACCGGGGAGCTGTTTTTT. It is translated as CASSLTAPNTGELFF.

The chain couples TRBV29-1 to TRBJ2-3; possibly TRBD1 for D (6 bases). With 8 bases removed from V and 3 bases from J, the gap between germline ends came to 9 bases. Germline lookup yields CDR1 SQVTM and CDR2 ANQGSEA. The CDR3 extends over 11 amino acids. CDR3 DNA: TGCAGCATAAGGGGGACAGATACGCAGTATTTT. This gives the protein CSIRGTDTQYF.

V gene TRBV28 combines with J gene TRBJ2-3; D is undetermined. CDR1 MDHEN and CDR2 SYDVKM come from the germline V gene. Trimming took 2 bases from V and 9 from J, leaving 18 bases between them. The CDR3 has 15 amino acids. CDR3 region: CASSLAPGRIVTQYF. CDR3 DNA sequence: TGTGCCAGCAGTTTAGCCCCTGGACGGATTGTGACGCAGTATTTT.

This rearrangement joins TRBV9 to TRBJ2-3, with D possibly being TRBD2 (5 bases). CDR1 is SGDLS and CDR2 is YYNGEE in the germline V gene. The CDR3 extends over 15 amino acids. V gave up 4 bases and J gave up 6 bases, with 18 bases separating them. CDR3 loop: CASSPRGLLGDTQYF. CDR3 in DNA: TGTGCCAGCAGCCCCCGCGGGCTCCTGGGGGATACGCAGTATTTT.

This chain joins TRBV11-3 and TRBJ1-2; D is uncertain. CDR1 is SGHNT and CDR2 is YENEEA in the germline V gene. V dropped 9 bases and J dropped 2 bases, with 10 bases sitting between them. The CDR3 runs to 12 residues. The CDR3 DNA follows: TGTGCCAGAAAAACCCGGAACTATGGCTACACCTTC. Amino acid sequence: CARKTRNYGYTF.